A selection of T cell receptor beta chains follows, all from one sample in a study of cytomegalovirus exposure and HLA in healthy donors. Sequenced by immunoSEQ multiplex PCR; TCRdb stores in-frame clones only, minus some. The sample shows under 150,000 clones, about 80% of them seen only once. Sequences were obtained from PBMCs. These receptors all stem from a woman aged 25 to 39 in good health and CMV-seropositive. The CDR3 runs from the conserved cysteine through the conserved F or W. D genes are given only for firm matches. Clone size is not always given. Where it is, it says once, few, many or a class for expanded clones.

J gene: TRBJ2-7; D gene: TRBD2; clone size: -; V gene: TRBV6-1; CDR3 DNA: TGTGCCAGCAGTGTCGTGCGGGAGTTGGTGGACGAGCAGTACTTC; CDR3 protein: CASSVVRELVDEQYF
J gene: TRBJ2-7; D gene: TRBD2; clone size: few; V gene: TRBV4-1; CDR3 DNA: TGCGCCAGCAGCCAAGAAGGCGCTAGCGGGTACGAGCAGTACTTC; CDR3 protein: CASSQEGASGYEQYF
J gene: TRBJ1-1; D gene: TRBD1; clone size: -; V gene: TRBV9; CDR3 DNA: TGTGCCAGCAGCCGGACAGGGGCGAACACTGAAGCTTTCTTT; CDR3 protein: CASSRTGANTEAFF
J gene: TRBJ2-7; D gene: -; clone size: -; V gene: TRBV21-1; CDR3 DNA: TGTGCCAGCAGCAAATTTAGCTACGAGCAGTACTTC; CDR3 protein: CASSKFSYEQYF
J gene: TRBJ1-1; D gene: TRBD1; clone size: -; V gene: TRBV14; CDR3 DNA: TGTGCCAGCAGCCAGACAGGGGGCACCCTGGGGACTGAAGCTTTCTTT; CDR3 protein: CASSQTGGTLGTEAFF
J gene: TRBJ1-2; D gene: -; clone size: -; V gene: TRBV5-6; CDR3 DNA: TGTGCCAGCAGCTTGAGGAGGGGTGGCTACACCTTC; CDR3 protein: CASSLRRGGYTF
J gene: TRBJ2-1; D gene: TRBD2; clone size: -; V gene: TRBV18; CDR3 DNA: TGTGCCAGCTCACTGACTAGCGGGAGGGATGATGAGCAGTTCTTC; CDR3 protein: CASSLTSGRDDEQFF
J gene: TRBJ2-7; D gene: TRBD1; clone size: -; V gene: TRBV6-1; CDR3 DNA: TGTGCCAGCAGTGAAGCGGGACAGGGCCGCGAGCAGTACTTC; CDR3 protein: CASSEAGQGREQYF
J gene: TRBJ2-1; D gene: TRBD1; clone size: -; V gene: TRBV7-6; CDR3 DNA: TGTGCCAGCAGCTTCCCCCGGGGACAGGGTTTTAATGAGCAGTTCTTC; CDR3 protein: CASSFPRGQGFNEQFF
J gene: TRBJ1-1; D gene: -; clone size: -; V gene: TRBV14; CDR3 DNA: TGTGCCAGCAGCCAATACAACATTTTAGCAGCTTTCTTT; CDR3 protein: CASSQYNILAAFF
J gene: TRBJ2-1; D gene: TRBD2; clone size: -; V gene: TRBV9; CDR3 DNA: TGTGCCAGCAGCGTAGCGGCGGGGGGCGTTCTCTCCTACAATGAGCAGTTCTTC; CDR3 protein: CASSVAAGGVLSYNEQFF
J gene: TRBJ2-6; D gene: -; clone size: -; V gene: TRBV5-1; CDR3 DNA: TGCGCCAGCAGCTTGGACTCCTCTGGGGCCAACGTCCTGACTTTC; CDR3 protein: CASSLDSSGANVLTF
J gene: TRBJ2-4; D gene: -; clone size: -; V gene: TRBV15; CDR3 DNA: TGTGCCACCAGCAGAGCGCCGAAACTAGCCAAAAACATTCAGTACTTC; CDR3 protein: CATSRAPKLAKNIQYF
J gene: TRBJ2-7; D gene: -; clone size: -; V gene: TRBV11-3; CDR3 DNA: TGTGCCAGCAGTTCGATAGCGAACGAGCAGTACTTC; CDR3 protein: CASSSIANEQYF
J gene: TRBJ1-1; D gene: -; clone size: few; V gene: TRBV4-1; CDR3 DNA: TGCGCCAGCAGCCAGGGATGGGAGACTGAAGCTTTCTTT; CDR3 protein: CASSQGWETEAFF
J gene: TRBJ2-5; D gene: TRBD2; clone size: -; V gene: TRBV7-9; CDR3 DNA: TGTGCCAGCAGCTTACTAGCGGGAGAGACCCAGTACTTC; CDR3 protein: CASSLLAGETQYF
J gene: TRBJ1-2; D gene: TRBD1; clone size: -; V gene: TRBV18; CDR3 DNA: TGTGCCAGCTCACCTGAGGGACAGGGGAACTATGGCTACACCTTC; CDR3 protein: CASSPEGQGNYGYTF
J gene: TRBJ2-7; D gene: TRBD1; clone size: -; V gene: TRBV6-5; CDR3 DNA: TGTGCCAGCTCTCGAGAGGACAGGGGCACCTACGAGCAGTACTTC; CDR3 protein: CASSREDRGTYEQYF
J gene: TRBJ1-2; D gene: -; clone size: -; V gene: TRBV7-9; CDR3 DNA: TGTGCCAGCAATTGGGGGGGGCAGGGTAACTATGGCTACACCTTC; CDR3 protein: CASNWGGQGNYGYTF
J gene: TRBJ2-5; D gene: TRBD2; clone size: -; V gene: TRBV7-2; CDR3 DNA: TGTGCCAGCAGCTTACTACCGGGGGGGGGAGAGACCCAGTACTTC; CDR3 protein: CASSLLPGGGETQYF
J gene: TRBJ2-1; D gene: -; clone size: -; V gene: TRBV14; CDR3 DNA: TGTGCCAGCAGCCATCGCCCCCTAGGAGCGGGCAATGAGCAGTTCTTC; CDR3 protein: CASSHRPLGAGNEQFF
J gene: TRBJ1-3; D gene: -; clone size: -; V gene: TRBV19; CDR3 DNA: TGTGCCAGTGATGCGGGGTTAAGAAACACCATATATTTT; CDR3 protein: CASDAGLRNTIYF
J gene: TRBJ1-2; D gene: -; clone size: -; V gene: TRBV6-5; CDR3 DNA: TGTGCCAGCAGTTCCTCTACTGCTGTAGGCTACACCTTC; CDR3 protein: CASSSSTAVGYTF
J gene: TRBJ2-1; D gene: TRBD2; clone size: -; V gene: TRBV12-5; CDR3 DNA: TGTGCTAGTGGTCCCGTGGTAGCGGGAGACCTGCCCTACAATGAGCAGTTCTTC; CDR3 protein: CASGPVVAGDLPYNEQFF
J gene: TRBJ1-4; D gene: -; clone size: -; V gene: TRBV4-2; CDR3 DNA: TGTGCCAGCAGCCAAGGCCGGTTTAGTGAAAAACTGTTTTTT; CDR3 protein: CASSQGRFSEKLFF
J gene: TRBJ2-1; D gene: TRBD1; clone size: -; V gene: TRBV9; CDR3 DNA: TGTGCCAGCAGCGTTGGACAGGGGGCACGGGGTGAGCAGTTCTTC; CDR3 protein: CASSVGQGARGEQFF
J gene: TRBJ1-4; D gene: -; clone size: -; V gene: TRBV5-4; CDR3 DNA: TGTGCCAGCAGCCGCCCCGGGAGTGAGGGTGAAAAACTGTTTTTT; CDR3 protein: CASSRPGSEGEKLFF
J gene: TRBJ2-1; D gene: TRBD2; clone size: -; V gene: TRBV18; CDR3 DNA: TGTGCCAGCTCACCAGATAGCGGGAACTACAATGAGCAGTTCTTC; CDR3 protein: CASSPDSGNYNEQFF